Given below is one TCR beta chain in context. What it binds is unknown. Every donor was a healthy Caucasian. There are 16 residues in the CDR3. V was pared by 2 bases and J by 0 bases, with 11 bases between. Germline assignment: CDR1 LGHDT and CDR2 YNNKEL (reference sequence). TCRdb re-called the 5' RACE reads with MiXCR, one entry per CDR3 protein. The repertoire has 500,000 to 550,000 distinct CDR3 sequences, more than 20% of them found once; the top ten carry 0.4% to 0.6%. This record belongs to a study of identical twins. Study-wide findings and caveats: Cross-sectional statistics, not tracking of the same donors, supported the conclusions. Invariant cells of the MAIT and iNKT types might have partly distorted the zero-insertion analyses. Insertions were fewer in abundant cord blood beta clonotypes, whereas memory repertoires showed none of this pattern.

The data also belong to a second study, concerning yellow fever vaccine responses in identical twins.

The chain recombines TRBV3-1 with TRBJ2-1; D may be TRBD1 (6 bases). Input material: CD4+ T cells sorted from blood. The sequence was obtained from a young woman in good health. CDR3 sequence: CASSQRQGSSYNEQFF. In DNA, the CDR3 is TGTGCCAGCAGCCAAAGGCAGGGGAGCTCCTACAATGAGCAGTTCTTC.